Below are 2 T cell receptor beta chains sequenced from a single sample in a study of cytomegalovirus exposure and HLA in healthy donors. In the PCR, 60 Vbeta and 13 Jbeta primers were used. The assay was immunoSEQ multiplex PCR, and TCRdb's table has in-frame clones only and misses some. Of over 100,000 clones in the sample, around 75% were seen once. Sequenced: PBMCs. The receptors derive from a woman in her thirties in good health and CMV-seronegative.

The chain's CDR3 is CATSSPGTGAINYGYTF. CDR3 bases: TGTGCCACCAGCAGCCCCGGGACAGGCGCCATTAACTATGGCTACACCTTC. The rearrangement uses TRBV15 and TRBJ1-2, with 8 bases lining up with TRBD1. The CDR3 loop spans 17 amino acids. Germline V gives CDR1 LNHNV, CDR2 YYDKDF (reference sequence). V gave up 3 bases and J gave up 1 base; unmatched junction bases: 10.

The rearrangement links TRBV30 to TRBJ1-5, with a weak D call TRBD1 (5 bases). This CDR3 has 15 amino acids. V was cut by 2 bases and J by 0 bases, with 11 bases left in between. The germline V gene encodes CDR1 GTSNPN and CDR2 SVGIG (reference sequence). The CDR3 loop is CAWSQGADSNQPQHF. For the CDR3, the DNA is TGTGCCTGGAGTCAAGGGGCCGATAGCAATCAGCCCCAGCATTTT.